This is a list of T cell receptor beta chains from one sample in a study of blood T cell repertoires in COVID-19. Sequencing used immunoSEQ multiplex PCR; TCRdb keeps in-frame clones, though not all of them. The sample yields about 330,000 clones, over 75% seen once. Sequencing input: PBMCs or T cells enriched from blood (not recorded which). Source of these receptors: a woman younger than 45 who had recovered from COVID-19. The CDR3 runs from the conserved cysteine through the conserved F or W. The D gene is left open where the match is weak. Rows give clone size only sometimes, using once, few, many, or a class for an expanded clone.

clone size	V gene	D gene	J gene	CDR3 protein	CDR3 DNA
.	TRBV19	.	TRBJ2-1	CASSAVRRMIYNEQFF	TGTGCCAGTAGCGCCGTTCGGCGGATGATCTACAATGAGCAGTTCTTC
.	TRBV29-1	TRBD1	TRBJ1-3	CSVVQGAGNTIYF	TGCAGCGTCGTACAGGGGGCTGGAAACACCATATATTTT
few	TRBV3-1/TRBV3-2	.	TRBJ2-1	CASTGWSRGQNEQFF	TGTGCCAGCACCGGTTGGAGTCGGGGTCAGAATGAGCAGTTCTTC
.	TRBV18	TRBD2	TRBJ2-7	CASSPSGGAYEQYF	TGTGCCAGCTCACCAAGCGGGGGGGCCTACGAGCAGTACTTC
.	TRBV7-6	TRBD2	TRBJ2-1	CASSLAFTSGAWNEQFF	TGTGCCAGCAGCTTAGCGTTCACTAGCGGGGCTTGGAATGAGCAGTTCTTC
few	TRBV9	.	TRBJ1-2	CASSVGTGSRGRDWDGYTF	TGTGCCAGCAGCGTAGGTACTGGTAGTCGCGGTCGGGATTGGGATGGCTACACCTTC
.	TRBV9	TRBD1	TRBJ1-2	CASSVRHRGGGYTF	TGTGCCAGCAGCGTTCGTCACAGGGGAGGTGGCTACACCTTC
once	TRBV6-2/TRBV6-3	.	TRBJ2-1	CASSYGQGSYNEQFF	TGTGCCAGCAGTTATGGGCAGGGCTCCTACAATGAGCAGTTCTTC
.	TRBV19	TRBD1	TRBJ1-2	CASSIGPLRDRGNGYTF	TGTGCCAGTAGTATAGGTCCCCTTCGGGACAGGGGGAACGGCTACACCTTC
.	TRBV28	TRBD1	TRBJ2-5	CASSLAGVGDRGRETQYF	TGTGCCAGCAGTTTAGCGGGTGTGGGTGACAGGGGGCGAGAGACCCAGTACTTC
.	TRBV7-2	TRBD2	TRBJ2-7	CASSLAREGYEQYF	TGTGCCAGCAGCTTAGCCAGGGAGGGCTACGAGCAGTACTTC
.	TRBV3-1/TRBV3-2	TRBD1	TRBJ1-2	CASSQERQGDYGYTF	TGTGCCAGCAGCCAAGAGCGACAGGGTGACTATGGCTACACCTTC
.	TRBV4-1	.	TRBJ1-1	CASSQEDGSRKAFF	TGCGCCAGCAGCCAAGAGGACGGGAGTAGAAAGGCTTTCTTT
.	TRBV19	.	TRBJ1-5	CASSIQGMGNQPQHF	TGTGCCAGTAGTATCCAGGGGATGGGCAATCAGCCCCAGCATTTT
once	TRBV4-3	.	TRBJ2-2	CASSQGTAGELFF	TGCGCCAGCAGCCAAGGGACAGCCGGGGAGCTGTTTTTT
.	TRBV5-1	TRBD2	TRBJ2-5	CASSLISGVLIGYQETQYF	TGCGCCAGCAGCTTGATCAGCGGGGTCTTGATCGGGTACCAAGAGACCCAGTACTTC
.	TRBV19	.	TRBJ2-7	CASSSAPVASYEQYF	TGTGCCAGTAGTTCTGCCCCGGTTGCATCCTACGAGCAGTACTTC
.	TRBV7-2	.	TRBJ1-6	CASSWGVSGSPLHF	TGTGCCAGCAGCTGGGGGGTCTCGGGTTCACCCCTCCACTTT
.	TRBV7-6	.	TRBJ2-3	CASSSLSVLTDTQYF	TGTGCCAGCAGCTCATTATCGGTACTCACAGATACGCAGTATTTT
.	TRBV6-2/TRBV6-3	TRBD1	TRBJ1-2	CASSYGAGGAGGYTF	TGTGCCAGCAGTTACGGGGCAGGGGGCGCCGGGGGCTACACCTTC
.	TRBV6-5	.	TRBJ1-3	CASSYSISGNTIYF	TGTGCCAGCAGTTATAGCATATCTGGAAACACCATATATTTT
.	TRBV6-5	.	TRBJ2-2	CASSQTGVTGELFF	TGTGCCAGCAGCCAAACGGGAGTAACCGGGGAGCTGTTTTTT
.	TRBV15	TRBD1	TRBJ2-2	CATSSGGTGNTGELFF	TGTGCCACCAGCTCCGGCGGGACAGGGAACACCGGGGAGCTGTTTTTT
.	TRBV4-3	.	TRBJ1-1	CASSQERGTTEAFF	TGCGCCAGCAGCCAAGAAAGGGGGACCACTGAAGCTTTCTTT
.	TRBV19	.	TRBJ1-1	CATGGGSTEAFF	TGTGCCACGGGTGGCGGGAGCACTGAAGCTTTCTTT
.	TRBV10-1	.	TRBJ1-6	CASSEEVGANSPLHF	TGCGCCAGCAGTGAGGAGGTAGGGGCCAATTCACCCCTCCACTTT
.	TRBV7-8	.	TRBJ2-7	CASSPRSFGQTYEQYF	TGTGCCAGCAGCCCGCGGAGTTTCGGACAGACCTACGAGCAGTACTTC
.	TRBV3-1/TRBV3-2	TRBD1	TRBJ1-2	CATQVSGQGISNYGYTF	TGTGCCACCCAGGTATCGGGACAGGGTATCTCAAACTATGGCTACACCTTC
.	TRBV7-2	TRBD2	TRBJ2-5	CASSYQGLAGDETQYF	TGTGCCAGCAGCTACCAGGGACTAGCGGGGGATGAGACCCAGTACTTC
once	TRBV19	TRBD1	TRBJ1-2	CASSNPGQGDYGYTF	TGTGCCAGTAGTAATCCTGGGCAGGGGGACTATGGCTACACCTTC
few	TRBV5-1	TRBD1	TRBJ1-6	CASSLQTGQNSPLHF	TGCGCCAGCAGCTTACAGACAGGGCAAAATTCACCCCTCCACTTT
.	TRBV4-1	.	TRBJ1-1	CASSQEGAGITEAFF	TGCGCCAGCAGCCAAGAGGGGGCCGGTATCACTGAAGCTTTCTTT
.	TRBV19	.	TRBJ2-7	CASSIGQNYEQYF	TGTGCCAGTAGTATTGGGCAGAACTACGAGCAGTACTTC
.	TRBV28	.	TRBJ1-5	CASSFAGVGSPQHF	TGTGCCAGCAGTTTTGCGGGCGTCGGTTCGCCCCAGCATTTT
.	TRBV2	.	TRBJ2-5	CASSERAAQETQYF	TGTGCCAGCAGTGAGCGGGCAGCTCAAGAGACCCAGTACTTC
.	TRBV6-7	.	TRBJ1-6	CASSPPTAYNSPLHF	TGTGCCAGCAGCCCCCCGACAGCGTATAATTCACCCCTCCACTTT
.	TRBV7-8	TRBD1	TRBJ1-4	CASSLPLGTAEKLFF	TGTGCCAGCAGCCTACCGCTCGGGACAGCTGAAAAACTGTTTTTT
.	TRBV4-3	.	TRBJ1-5	CASSQGTLSQPQHF	TGCGCCAGCAGCCAAGGGACATTGAGCCAGCCCCAGCATTTT
.	TRBV5-4	TRBD1	TRBJ1-2	CASSLGQGRDYGYTF	TGTGCCAGCAGTCTAGGACAGGGACGTGACTATGGCTACACCTTC
.	TRBV6-5	.	TRBJ1-2	CARIGRADYGYTF	TGTGCCCGCATTGGGAGGGCAGACTATGGCTACACCTTC
.	TRBV4-3	.	TRBJ1-1	CASSQDARENTEAFF	TGCGCCAGCAGCCAAGATGCCAGGGAGAACACTGAAGCTTTCTTT
.	TRBV5-6	TRBD1	TRBJ2-4	CASSTDRVLDIQYF	TGTGCCAGCAGCACTGACAGGGTTCTCGACATTCAGTACTTC
.	TRBV2	.	TRBJ2-5	CASSDRLSGQETQYF	TGTGCCAGCAGTGATCGTCTTAGCGGCCAAGAGACCCAGTACTTC
once	TRBV15	.	TRBJ1-4	CATSNLSFGWLREKLFF	TGTGCCACCAGCAACCTAAGTTTCGGGTGGCTGCGAGAAAAACTGTTTTTT
.	TRBV19	.	TRBJ1-5	CASSIVEGFYSNQPQHF	TGTGCCAGTAGTATAGTGGAGGGGTTCTATAGCAATCAGCCCCAGCATTTT
.	TRBV28	TRBD2	TRBJ2-7	CASSLAGLAGVYEQYF	TGTGCCAGCAGTTTAGCAGGGCTAGCGGGGGTCTACGAGCAGTACTTC
.	TRBV9	.	TRBJ1-3	CASSVAAQGRSGNTIYF	TGTGCCAGCAGCGTAGCCGCACAGGGACGGTCTGGAAACACCATATATTTT
.	TRBV6-5	.	TRBJ2-1	CASKEPNNNEQFF	TGTGCCAGCAAGGAGCCCAACAACAATGAGCAGTTCTTC
.	TRBV27	.	TRBJ2-7	CASRGGGSYEQYF	TGTGCCAGCAGAGGGGGGGGCTCCTACGAGCAGTACTTC
.	TRBV11-2	.	TRBJ2-7	CASSLVGTSEQYF	TGTGCCAGCAGCTTAGTCGGTACGAGTGAGCAGTACTTC
.	TRBV20-1	TRBD2	TRBJ2-7	CSASSGGAYEQYF	TGCAGTGCTAGTAGCGGGGGGGCGTACGAGCAGTACTTC
.	TRBV19	TRBD1	TRBJ1-5	CASRLTGDNQPQHF	TGTGCCAGTAGGCTCACAGGGGACAATCAGCCCCAGCATTTT
.	TRBV6-2/TRBV6-3	TRBD1	TRBJ2-3	CASSYPGTGTDTQYF	TGTGCCAGCAGTTACCCGGGGACAGGCACAGATACGCAGTATTTT